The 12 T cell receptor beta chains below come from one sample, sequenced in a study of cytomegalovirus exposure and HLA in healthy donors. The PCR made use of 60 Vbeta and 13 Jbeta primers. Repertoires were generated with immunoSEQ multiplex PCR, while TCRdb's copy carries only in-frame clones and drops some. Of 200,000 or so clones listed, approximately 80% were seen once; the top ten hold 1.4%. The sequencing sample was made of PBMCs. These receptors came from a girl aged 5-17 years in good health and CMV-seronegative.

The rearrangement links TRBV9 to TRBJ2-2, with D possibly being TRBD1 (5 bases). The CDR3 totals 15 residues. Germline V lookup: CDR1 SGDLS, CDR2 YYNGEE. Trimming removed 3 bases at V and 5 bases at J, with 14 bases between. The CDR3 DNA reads TGTGCCAGCAGCGAGGGGCCTGTTGGGACCGGGGAGCTGTTTTTT. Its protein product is CASSEGPVGTGELFF.

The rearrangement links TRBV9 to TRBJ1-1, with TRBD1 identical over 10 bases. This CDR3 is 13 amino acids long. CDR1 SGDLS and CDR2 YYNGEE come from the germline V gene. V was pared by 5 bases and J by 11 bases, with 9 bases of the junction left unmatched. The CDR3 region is CASRSGDRGRAFF. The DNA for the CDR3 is TGTGCCAGCAGATCGGGTGACAGGGGGCGGGCTTTCTTT.

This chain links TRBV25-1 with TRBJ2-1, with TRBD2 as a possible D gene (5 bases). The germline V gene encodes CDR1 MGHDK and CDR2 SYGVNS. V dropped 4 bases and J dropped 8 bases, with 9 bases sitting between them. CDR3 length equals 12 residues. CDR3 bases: TGTGCCAGCAGTGTTCAAGCGGATGAGCAGTTCTTC. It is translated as CASSVQADEQFF.

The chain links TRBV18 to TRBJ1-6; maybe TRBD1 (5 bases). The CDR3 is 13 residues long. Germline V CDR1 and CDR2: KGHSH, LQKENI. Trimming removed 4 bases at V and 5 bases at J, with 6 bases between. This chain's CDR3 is CASSQGNNSPLHF. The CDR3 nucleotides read TGTGCCAGCTCACAGGGGAATAATTCACCCCTCCACTTT. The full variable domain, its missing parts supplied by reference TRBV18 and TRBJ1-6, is NAGVMQNPRHLVRRRGQEARLRCSPMKGHSHVYWYRQLPEEGLKFMVYLQKENIIDESGMPKERFSAEFPKEGPSILRIQQVVRGDSAAYFCASSQGNNSPLHFGNGTRLTVT.

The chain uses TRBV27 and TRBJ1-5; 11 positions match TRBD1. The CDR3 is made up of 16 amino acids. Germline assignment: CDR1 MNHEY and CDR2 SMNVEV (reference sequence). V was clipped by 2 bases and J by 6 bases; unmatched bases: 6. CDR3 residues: CASSLKGQGAGQPQHF. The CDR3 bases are TGTGCCAGCAGTTTAAAAGGACAGGGGGCCGGTCAGCCCCAGCATTTT.

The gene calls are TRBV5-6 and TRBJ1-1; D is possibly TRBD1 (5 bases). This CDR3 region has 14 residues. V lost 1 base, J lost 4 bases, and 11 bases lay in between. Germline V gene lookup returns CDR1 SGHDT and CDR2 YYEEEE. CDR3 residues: CASSLLVGGTEAFF. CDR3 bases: TGTGCCAGCAGCTTGTTGGTGGGGGGCACTGAAGCTTTCTTT.

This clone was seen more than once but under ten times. CDR3 residues: CASSLVSGPSEQYF. The DNA of the CDR3 is TGTGCCAGCAGCTTAGTATCGGGTCCGTCGGAGCAGTACTTC. V is TRBV7-9 and J is TRBJ2-7; D not resolved. V was trimmed by 1 base and J by 7 bases, leaving 14 bases between them. CDR1 SEHNR and CDR2 FQNEAQ come from the germline V gene (reference sequence). This CDR3 comprises 14 residues.

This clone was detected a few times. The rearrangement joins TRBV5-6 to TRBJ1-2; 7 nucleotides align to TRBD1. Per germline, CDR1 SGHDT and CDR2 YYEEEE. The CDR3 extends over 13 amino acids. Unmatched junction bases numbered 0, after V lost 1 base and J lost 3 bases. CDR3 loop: CASSLTGDYGYTF. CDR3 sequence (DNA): TGTGCCAGCAGCTTGACAGGGGACTATGGCTACACCTTC.

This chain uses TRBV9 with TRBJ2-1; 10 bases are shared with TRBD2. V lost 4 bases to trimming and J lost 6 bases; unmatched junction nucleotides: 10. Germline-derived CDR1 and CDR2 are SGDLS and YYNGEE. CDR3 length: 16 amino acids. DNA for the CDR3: TGTGCCAGCAGCATCTTAGCGGGAGGTTCAGCCAATGAGCAGTTCTTC. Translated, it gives CASSILAGGSANEQFF.

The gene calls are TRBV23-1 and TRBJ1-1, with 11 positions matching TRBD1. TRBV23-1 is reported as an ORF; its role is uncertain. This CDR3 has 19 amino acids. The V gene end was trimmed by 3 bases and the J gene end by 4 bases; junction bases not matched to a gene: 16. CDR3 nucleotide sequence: TGCGCCAGCAGTCATACCGCACGGACCGGACAGGGGGCTTGCACTGAAGCTTTCTTT. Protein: CASSHTARTGQGACTEAFF.

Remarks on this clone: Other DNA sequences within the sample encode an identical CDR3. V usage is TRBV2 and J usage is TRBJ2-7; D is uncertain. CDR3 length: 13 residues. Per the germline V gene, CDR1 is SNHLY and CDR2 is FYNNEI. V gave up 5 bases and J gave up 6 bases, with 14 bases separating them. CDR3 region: CASSSLMAAEQYF. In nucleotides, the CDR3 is TGTGCCAGCAGTTCACTAATGGCGGCCGAGCAGTACTTC.

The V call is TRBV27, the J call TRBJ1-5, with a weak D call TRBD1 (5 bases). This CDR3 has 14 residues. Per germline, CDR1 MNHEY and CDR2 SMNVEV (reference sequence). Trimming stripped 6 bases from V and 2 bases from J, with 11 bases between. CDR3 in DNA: TGTGCCAGCAGCTATGGGGGGGGCAATCAGCCCCAGCATTTT. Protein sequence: CASSYGGGNQPQHF.